This TCR beta chain was identified in a study of T cells in Graves' hyperthyroidism and ophthalmopathy. Amplified TCR beta CDR3 regions derived from RNA transcripts. The primer set for the first-round RT-PCR of the TCR CDR3 was HTBI. TCRdb reanalysed the multiplex PCR reads using MiXCR and keeps one entry per CDR3 protein. The table lists roughly 640,000 distinct CDR3 sequences, around 15% of them singletons, with more than 3% in the top ten. This clonotype was picked up many times. V dropped 5 bases and J dropped 0; count of bases not matched to a gene: 7. Germline V CDR1 and CDR2: LNHNV, YYDKDF (reference sequence). The CDR3 runs 15 residues. Isolation of PBMCs was performed on 8.5 to 10 ml fresh peripheral blood.

The chain uses TRBV15 and TRBJ2-7, with TRBD2 matching over 7 bases. The sequence was collected from a woman in her forties with Graves' ophthalmopathy. Source material: blood. CDR3 sequence: CATSVGASGSYEQYF. CDR3 nucleotide sequence: TGTGCCACCAGCGTTGGGGCTAGCGGCTCCTACGAGCAGTACTTC.